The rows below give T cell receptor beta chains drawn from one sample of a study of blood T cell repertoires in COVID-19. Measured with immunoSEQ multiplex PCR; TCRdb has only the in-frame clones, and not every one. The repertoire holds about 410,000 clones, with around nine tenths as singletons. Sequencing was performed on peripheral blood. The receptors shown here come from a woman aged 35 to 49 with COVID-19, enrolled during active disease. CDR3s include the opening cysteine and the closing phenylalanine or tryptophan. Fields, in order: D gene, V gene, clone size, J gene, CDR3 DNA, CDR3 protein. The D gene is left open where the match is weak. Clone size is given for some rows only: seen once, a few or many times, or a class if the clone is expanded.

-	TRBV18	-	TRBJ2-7	TGTGCCAGCTCGCCCCCCGGACAGAACTACGAGCAGTACTTC	CASSPPGQNYEQYF
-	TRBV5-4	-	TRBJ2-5	TGTGCCAGCAGCTTAGGGTCCCAAGGGGGAGAGACCCAGTACTTC	CASSLGSQGGETQYF
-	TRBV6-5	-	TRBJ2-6	TGTGCCAGCACCGTAGGGGATTCTGGGGCCAACGTCCTGACTTTC	CASTVGDSGANVLTF
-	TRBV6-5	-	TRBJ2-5	TGTGCCAGCACGAGTCCGGCGGAGATCGGGGAGACCCAGTACTTC	CASTSPAEIGETQYF
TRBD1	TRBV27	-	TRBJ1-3	TGTGCCAGCAGACTACCGGGACAGATTCCCTCTGGAAACACCATATATTTT	CASRLPGQIPSGNTIYF
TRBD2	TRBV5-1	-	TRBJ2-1	TGCGCCAGCAGCTTGTTTGAGACTAGCGGACTCAATGAGCAGTTCTTC	CASSLFETSGLNEQFF
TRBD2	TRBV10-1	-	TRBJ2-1	TGCGCCAGCACTGGGGGACTAGGCTCCTACAATGAGCAGTTCTTC	CASTGGLGSYNEQFF
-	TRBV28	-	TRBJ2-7	TGTGCCAGCAGTTTCGTGGGACAAGCCTACGAGCAGTACTTC	CASSFVGQAYEQYF
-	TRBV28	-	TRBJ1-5	TGTGCCAGCAGTCCTACCTCCACAGGGAGGGGTCAGCCCCAGCATTTT	CASSPTSTGRGQPQHF
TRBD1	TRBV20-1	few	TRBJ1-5	TGCAGTGCTAGTAGGGGACAGGGACATCAGCCCCAGCATTTT	CSASRGQGHQPQHF
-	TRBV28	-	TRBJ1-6	TGTGCCAGCAGTGGACACGTTAATTCACCCCTCCACTTT	CASSGHVNSPLHF
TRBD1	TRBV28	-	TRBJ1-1	TGTGCCAGCAGTATGGGGACAGTAACTGAAGCTTTCTTT	CASSMGTVTEAFF
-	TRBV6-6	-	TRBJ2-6	TGTGCCAGCAGTCCTTCGACAGGCCCGGGGGGGGCCAACGTCCTGACTTTC	CASSPSTGPGGANVLTF
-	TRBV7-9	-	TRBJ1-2	TGTGCCAGCAGCCGGACAGAGAACTATGGCTACACCTTC	CASSRTENYGYTF
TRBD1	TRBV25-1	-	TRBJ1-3	TGTGCCAGCAGTGAATGGGGACAGGGGGCTGGAAACACCATATATTTT	CASSEWGQGAGNTIYF
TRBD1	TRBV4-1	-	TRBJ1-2	TGCGCCAGCAGCCAGTTCTCCGGGACAGCTAACTATGGCTACACCTTC	CASSQFSGTANYGYTF
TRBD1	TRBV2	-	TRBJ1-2	TGTGCCAGCGGGACAGGGTGGGGCTATGGCTACACCTTC	CASGTGWGYGYTF
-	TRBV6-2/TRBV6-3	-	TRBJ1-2	TGTGCCAGCAGTCAACGGGGGGGCTATGGCTACACCTTC	CASSQRGGYGYTF
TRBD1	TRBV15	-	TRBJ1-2	TGTGCCACCAGCAGAGATTTGGGGACAGGGTCCAACGGCTACACCTTC	CATSRDLGTGSNGYTF
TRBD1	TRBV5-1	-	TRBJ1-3	TGCGCCAGCAGCCAGGGACAGGGCCGAAACACCATATATTTT	CASSQGQGRNTIYF
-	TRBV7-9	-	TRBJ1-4	TGTGCCAGCAGCTTAGGGACAGCAACTAATGAAAAACTGTTTTTT	CASSLGTATNEKLFF
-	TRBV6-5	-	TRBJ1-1	TGTGCCAGCAGTTACGGTGAGGAGAACACTGAAGCTTTCTTT	CASSYGEENTEAFF
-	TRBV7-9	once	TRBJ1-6	TGTGCCAGCAGCTTAGCTAGAGGAATAGATTCACCCCTCCACTTT	CASSLARGIDSPLHF
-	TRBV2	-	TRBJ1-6	TGTGCCAGCAATGACTGGAGCCTCTCACCCCTCCACTTT	CASNDWSLSPLHF